Each of the 25 T cell receptor beta chains below was sequenced from the same sample in a study of blood T cell repertoires in COVID-19 (dated by TCRdb to 2018 to 2020). The library was built by means of the immunoSEQ multiplex PCR assay. Drawn from immuneACCESS, this table holds only the in-frame rearrangements with V and J called that TCRdb kept. Clones are partly lost; checked studies trace under half to an unresolved V gene and leave the rest unexplained. Across this sample there are about 160,000 clones, with approximately 81% seen only once. Less than 10% of the sample rests with the top ten. Input material: peripheral blood. The receptors were gathered from a woman aged 60-70 years with COVID-19, enrolled during active disease.

The rearrangement links TRBV11-2 to TRBJ2-7; 8 positions match TRBD1. V dropped 5 bases and J dropped 0; count of bases not matched to a gene: 6. CDR1 SGHAT and CDR2 FQNNGV come from the germline V gene. This CDR3 comprises 15 residues. CDR3 sequence: CASSGTGLSSYEQYV. CDR3 nucleotides: TGTGCCAGCAGCGGGACAGGCCTTAGCTCCTACGAGCAGTACGTC.

This clone was counted once. This chain links TRBV5-1 with TRBJ2-2, with D possibly being TRBD2 (6 bases). Trimming cost V 4 bases and J 9 bases, with 19 bases left between them. The CDR3 spans 15 residues. The germline CDR1 and CDR2 sequences are SGHRS and YFSETQ. CDR3 in DNA: TGCGCCAGCAGCCGACGGGAGTTGAACCCCTGGGAGCTGTTTTTT. Protein sequence: CASSRRELNPWELFF.

The chain combines TRBV24-1 with TRBJ2-2; D not certain. CDR3 length: 15 amino acids. In germline, CDR1 is KGHDR, CDR2 SFDVKD. Trimming cost V 5 bases and J 1 base, with 10 bases left between them. CDR3 in DNA: TGTGCCACCAGTGTGGCTTCGGGGAACACCGGGGAGCTGTTTTTT. It translates to CATSVASGNTGELFF.

The chain couples TRBV19 to TRBJ2-1; 7 nucleotides match TRBD2. This CDR3 is built from 15 residues. The junction had 6 bases not matched to a gene; V was cut back by 7 bases and J by 0 bases. In germline, CDR1 is LNHDA, CDR2 SQIVND (reference sequence). In DNA, the CDR3 is TGTGCCAGTAAACTAGCGCCAAGCTCCTACAATGAGCAGTTCTTC. It yields the protein CASKLAPSSYNEQFF.

Notes on this clone: At one end the junction does not follow the germline gene, possibly because of a read error. This chain uses TRBV19 with TRBJ1-6, with 7 bases fitting TRBD1. The V gene's germline CDR1 is LNHDA and CDR2 SQIVND (reference sequence). The CDR3 length is 10 residues. The CDR3 sequence is CRDSNSPLHF. CDR3 coding DNA: TGCAGGGACAGCAATTCACCCCTCCACTTT.

The chain links TRBV28 to TRBJ2-1; TRBD2 matches at 7 bases. Germline trimming cut 3 bases from V and 7 bases from J; bases unmatched to any gene: 6. The CDR3 consists of 14 residues. From germline, CDR1 is MDHEN and CDR2 SYDVKM. CDR3 residues: CASSLLAAWNEQFF. The CDR3 region has the DNA TGTGCCAGCAGTTTGCTAGCGGCCTGGAATGAGCAGTTCTTC.

The rearrangement uses TRBV6-2 or TRBV6-3 and TRBJ2-5; D not certain. The CDR3 length is 14 residues. Trimming removed 5 bases at V and 2 bases at J, with 12 bases between. Per the germline V gene, CDR1 is MNHEY and CDR2 is SVGEGT. This chain's CDR3 is CASSHPPRQETQYF. The CDR3 DNA reads TGTGCCAGCAGTCACCCGCCGCGGCAAGAGACCCAGTACTTC.

This clone was detected once. The chain has TRBV11-1 and TRBJ1-4; unclear D gene. The CDR3 extends over 13 amino acids. V lost 2 bases to trimming and J lost 6 bases, with 7 bases between them. In germline, CDR1 is SGHAT, CDR2 FQDESV (reference sequence). For the CDR3, the DNA is TGTGCCAGCAGCTTACGGACTGATGAAAAACTGTTTTTT. Amino acids: CASSLRTDEKLFF.

The chain recombines TRBV5-1 with TRBJ2-1, with TRBD1 as a possible D gene (6 bases). The V and J ends lost 0 bases and 7 bases respectively, with 14 bases between them. This CDR3 has 15 amino acids. Germline CDR1 reads SGHRS; CDR2 reads YFSETQ. CDR3 region: CASSLEGQPVNEQFF. In DNA form, the CDR3 reads TGCGCCAGCAGCTTGGAGGGACAACCAGTAAATGAGCAGTTCTTC.

The V gene is TRBV12-3 or TRBV12-4, the J gene TRBJ1-5; perhaps TRBD1 as D (5 bases). The V and J ends lost 3 bases and 6 bases respectively, with 9 bases between them. The CDR3 spans 13 residues. CDR3 loop: CASSLGGSQPQHF. The CDR3 nucleotides are TGTGCCAGCAGTTTGGGGGGGAGTCAGCCCCAGCATTTT.

The chain couples TRBV7-6 to TRBJ2-3, with 9 bases that match TRBD1. Germline CDR1 is SGHVS and CDR2 is FNYEAQ. The CDR3 is made up of 18 amino acids. V lost 2 bases to trimming and J lost 2 bases; unmatched junction nucleotides: 11. The CDR3 sequence is CASSLRLGGQGSTDTQYF. The CDR3, as DNA: TGTGCCAGCAGCTTAAGGTTGGGGGGACAGGGCTCCACAGATACGCAGTATTTT.

The chain carries TRBV11-2 and TRBJ2-1; no clear D gene. This CDR3 contains 11 residues. Trimming shortened V by 6 bases and J by 4 bases, and 4 bases separated the two germline ends. Looked up from germline, CDR1 is SGHAT and CDR2 is FQNNGV. The CDR3 region has the DNA TGTGCCAGCAGAGAGTACAATGAGCAGTTCTTC. It specifies CASREYNEQFF.

The CDR3 spells CASRTNRGPSEKLFF. The CDR3 coding sequence is TGTGCCAGCAGGACAAACAGGGGGCCGAGTGAAAAACTGTTTTTT. The V gene is TRBV27, the J gene TRBJ1-4; 9 bases fit TRBD1. Per the germline V gene, CDR1 is MNHEY and CDR2 is SMNVEV (reference sequence). This CDR3 spans 15 amino acids. Unmatched junction bases numbered 9, after V lost 6 bases and J lost 7 bases. Combining the CDR3 with reference TRBV27 and TRBJ1-4 gives the whole variable domain EAQVTQNPRYLITVTGKKLTVTCSQNMNHEYMSWYRQDPGLGLRQIYYSMNVEVTDKGDVPEGYKVSRKEKRNFPLILESPSPNQTSLYFCASRTNRGPSEKLFFGSGTQLSVL.

J is TRBJ2-2 and V is TRBV6-5; D perhaps matches TRBD1 (6 bases). Trimming pared 0 bases from V and 4 bases from J, leaving 12 bases between. The CDR3 totals 16 residues. Germline assignment: CDR1 MNHEY and CDR2 SVGAGI. CDR3 coding DNA: TGTGCCAGCAGTTACTCTTCGCAGGGGAGCACCGGGGAGCTGTTTTTT. Its translation: CASSYSSQGSTGELFF.

This sequence joins TRBV5-4 and TRBJ2-2, with D perhaps matching TRBD1 (6 bases). The CDR3 runs 16 residues. Germline CDR1 reads SGHNT; CDR2 reads YYREEE (reference sequence). Between the trimmed V and J ends, which lost 0 bases and 3 bases, there was a span of 12 bases. The CDR3 loop reads CASSLDWGRYTGELFF. In nucleotides, the CDR3 is TGTGCCAGCAGCTTGGACTGGGGGCGATACACCGGGGAGCTGTTTTTT.

The V and J genes are TRBV21-1 and TRBJ2-1; TRBD2, the D gene given by the table, was not confirmed from the DNA. TRBV21-1 is annotated as a pseudogene. CDR3 size: 17 residues. The CDR3 nucleotides are TGTGCCAGCAGCAAAGAGGGCGGGTTCGACTCCTACAATGAGCAGTTCTTC. It specifies CASSKEGGFDSYNEQFF.

The V call is TRBV5-4, the J call TRBJ1-1, with D possibly matching TRBD1 (5 bases). V was shortened by 3 bases and J by 1 base, with 7 bases between the two germline ends. Germline lookup yields CDR1 SGHNT and CDR2 YYREEE (reference sequence). The CDR3 totals 13 residues. The CDR3 DNA is TGTGCCAGCAGCTACCAGGGGAACACTGAAGCTTTCTTT. It yields the protein CASSYQGNTEAFF. The variable domain in full, completed from reference TRBV5-4 and TRBJ1-1, reads ETGVTQSPTHLIKTRGQQVTLRCSSQSGHNTVSWYQQALGQGPQFIFQYYREEENGRGNFPPRFSGLQFPNYSSELNVNALELDDSALYLCASSYQGNTEAFFGQGTRLTVV.

This clone was counted once. The chain recombines TRBV4-1 with TRBJ2-5; a possible D gene is TRBD1 (6 bases). V lost 5 bases and J 4 bases, leaving 17 bases between the germline ends. CDR1 and CDR2 from the germline V gene are MGHRA and YSYEKL. The CDR3 sequence is 15 residues long. CDR3 loop: CASSSRTGPGETQYF. Here the CDR3 DNA reads TGCGCCAGCAGCTCCCGAACAGGGCCGGGAGAGACCCAGTACTTC.

The V and J genes are TRBV6-1 and TRBJ1-1; perhaps TRBD1 as D (5 bases). The V gene's germline CDR1 is MNHNS and CDR2 SASEGT. The CDR3 covers 15 residues. The V and J ends lost 1 base and 4 bases respectively, with 13 bases between them. The CDR3 bases are TGTGCCAGCAGTGAAGGTGGGGCGTCAGGCACTGAAGCTTTCTTT. Its translation is CASSEGGASGTEAFF.

This chain connects TRBV5-4 to TRBJ2-3, with TRBD2 identical over 11 bases. Unmatched junction bases numbered 4, after V lost 4 bases and J lost 0 bases. The CDR3 spans 16 residues. Germline CDR1 reads SGHNT; CDR2 reads YYREEE (reference sequence). CDR3 DNA sequence: TGTGCCAGCAGCCTTAGACTAGCGGGGAGCACAGATACGCAGTATTTT. Residues: CASSLRLAGSTDTQYF.

The DNA of the CDR3 is TGTGCCAGCAGCCGACAGGGGACAGAGACCCAGTACTTC. This encodes CASSRQGTETQYF. This chain links TRBV12-3 or TRBV12-4 with TRBJ2-5; 8 nucleotides match TRBD1. V lost 6 bases, J lost 4 bases, and 4 bases stayed unmatched. The CDR3 covers 13 residues.

Regarding this clone: Compared with germline, one end of the junction differs, possibly owing to a read error. The chain employs TRBV7-7 and TRBJ2-1, with a weak D call TRBD2 (6 bases). Germline V lookup: CDR1 SSHAT, CDR2 FNYEAQ (reference sequence). This CDR3 region has 15 residues. CDR3 bases: TGTGCTAGCAGCCCTAGCGCCCGCTCCTACAATGAGCAGTTCTTC. It specifies CASSPSARSYNEQFF.

The rearrangement links TRBV7-3 to TRBJ2-3; D unresolved. V dropped 5 bases and J dropped 4 bases, with 10 bases sitting between them. The CDR3 consists of 13 residues. Germline values: CDR1 SGHTA, CDR2 FQGTGA. CDR3 DNA sequence: TGTGCCAGCAGCGACGGTCGGGCAGATACGCAGTATTTT. Translated: CASSDGRADTQYF.

The chain carries TRBV6-5 and TRBJ2-3; 8 bases are shared with TRBD2. Unmatched junction bases numbered 4, after V lost 7 bases and J lost 1 base. Germline V gene data show CDR1 as MNHEY and CDR2 as SVGAGI. The CDR3 consists of 14 residues. In DNA, the CDR3 is TGTGCCAGCACCTCGGGACTAGGCACAGATACGCAGTATTTT. Protein sequence: CASTSGLGTDTQYF.

The chain joins TRBV19 to TRBJ2-1, with 13 bases lining up with TRBD2. CDR3 length equals 16 residues. J lost 7 bases, V lost 1 base, and 4 bases had no gene match. The germline V gene has CDR1 LNHDA and CDR2 SQIVND (reference sequence). Written as DNA, the CDR3 is TGTGCCAGTAGTATAGTAGGACTAGCGGGAGCGAATGAGCAGTTCTTC. It is translated as CASSIVGLAGANEQFF.